There are a few counts of the clone carrying this TCR beta chain. The sample is drawn from a study of cytomegalovirus exposure and HLA in healthy donors. PCR amplification relied on 60 Vbeta primers (plus 13 Jbeta primers). Data came from immunoSEQ multiplex PCR; TCRdb stores just in-frame clones and leaves some out. The sample records 80,000 to 100,000 clones, around three fifths being singletons. Germline lookup yields CDR1 SGHVS and CDR2 FQNEAQ. The CDR3 is 14 residues long. Trimming removed 8 bases from V and 1 base from J, with 13 bases in between. The origin of this receptor is a woman aged 35 to 49 in good health and CMV-seropositive. The sample taken for sequencing was PBMCs. The rearrangement links TRBV7-8 to TRBJ2-3; D might be TRBD2 (6 bases). The CDR3 is CASRFSSGTDTQYF. The CDR3 DNA reads TGTGCCAGCCGGTTCTCTAGCGGCACAGATACGCAGTATTTT. Supplemented by reference TRBV7-8 and TRBJ2-3, the full variable domain reads GAGVSQSPRYKVAKRGQDVALRCDPISGHVSLFWYQQALGQGPEFLTYFQNEAQLDKSGLPSDRFFAERPEGSVSTLKIQRTQQEDSAVYLCASRFSSGTDTQYFGPGTRLTVL.